The T cell receptor beta chain described here comes from a study of blood T cell repertoires in COVID-19. Using immunoSEQ multiplex PCR, the repertoire was profiled, and TCRdb retains in-frame clones only, with some absent. The table lists about 89,000 clones, approximately 80% of them singletons. The V and J ends lost 4 bases and 2 bases respectively, with 13 bases between them. The CDR3 covers 15 residues. The germline CDR1 and CDR2 sequences are SGHRS and YFSETQ. The rearrangement links TRBV5-1 to TRBJ2-1; tentatively, D is TRBD1 (6 bases). Sequencing was done on a sample of peripheral blood. This sequence was found in a man between 65 and 79 years old with COVID-19, enrolled during active disease. In DNA form, the CDR3 reads TGCGCCAGCAGCACACAGGGTGGCGCCTACAATGAGCAGTTCTTC. Translating it yields CASSTQGGAYNEQFF.